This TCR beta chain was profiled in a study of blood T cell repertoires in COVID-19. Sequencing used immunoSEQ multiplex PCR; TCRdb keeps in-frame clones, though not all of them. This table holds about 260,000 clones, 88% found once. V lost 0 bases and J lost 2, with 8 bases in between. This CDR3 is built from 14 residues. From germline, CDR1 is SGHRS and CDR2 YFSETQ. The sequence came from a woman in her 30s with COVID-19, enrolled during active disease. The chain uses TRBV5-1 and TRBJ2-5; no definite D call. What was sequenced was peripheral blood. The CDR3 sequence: CASSLEAGQETQYF. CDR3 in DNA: TGCGCCAGCAGCTTGGAGGCAGGTCAAGAGACCCAGTACTTC.